Below, 10 T cell receptor beta chains from the same sample are listed, as sequenced in a study of T cell changes during pregnancy in multiple sclerosis. Repertoires were generated with immunoSEQ multiplex PCR, while TCRdb's copy carries only in-frame clones and drops some. The table has more than 35,000 clones, more than 85% seen once. This specimen consisted of CD8+ T cells from peripheral blood mononuclear cells, obtained in the third trimester of pregnancy. Receptors originate from a female donor with multiple sclerosis, enrolled in a pregnancy study.

CDR3 DNA: TGCGCCAGCAGCCAAGATGTGCTAGCGGGGGTGGATACGCAGTATTTT. It is translated as CASSQDVLAGVDTQYF. V usage is TRBV4-1 and J usage is TRBJ2-3, with TRBD2 matching over 10 bases. The CDR3 has 16 residues. Germline CDR1 reads MGHRA; CDR2 reads YSYEKL. The V and J ends lost 0 bases and 6 bases, in that order; junction bases with no gene match: 6.

The chain combines TRBV9 with TRBJ1-1; 10 bases map to TRBD1. The trim removed 5 bases at V and 6 bases at J, leaving 7 bases unmatched. This CDR3 spans 14 amino acids. Per the germline V gene, CDR1 is SGDLS and CDR2 is YYNGEE. As DNA, the CDR3 is TGTGCCAGCAGTCCTGGACAGGGGGGGGCTGAAGCTTTCTTT. This gives the protein CASSPGQGGAEAFF.

This clone has a single count. This chain links TRBV10-3 with TRBJ2-3; 8 nucleotides match TRBD2. V gave up 6 bases and J gave up 2 bases; unmatched junction bases: 4. Germline CDR1 reads ENHRY; CDR2 reads SYGVKD. CDR3 size: 14 residues. As DNA, the CDR3 is TGTGCCATCAGCGGGGGGGCGGTCACAGATACGCAGTATTTT. This encodes CAISGGAVTDTQYF.

V usage is TRBV9 and J usage is TRBJ1-1, with D uncertain. The length of the CDR3 is 15 residues. Between the trimmed V and J ends, which lost 0 bases and 8 bases, there was a span of 17 bases. Germline CDR1 and CDR2: SGDLS and YYNGEE. This chain's CDR3 is CASSVVEGPGWEAFF. The CDR3 DNA sequence: TGTGCCAGCAGCGTAGTCGAGGGCCCCGGTTGGGAAGCTTTCTTT.

The gene calls are TRBV6-5 and TRBJ1-1; no definite D call. CDR1 is MNHEY and CDR2 is SVGAGI in the germline V gene. The CDR3 runs 14 residues. V lost 2 bases and J lost 0, with 7 bases in between. For the CDR3, the DNA is TGTGCCAGCAGTTACGACACCCTGAACACTGAAGCTTTCTTT. This translates into CASSYDTLNTEAFF.

V and J are TRBV10-3 and TRBJ2-5; D not resolved. CDR1 and CDR2 from the germline V gene are ENHRY and SYGVKD. Trimming removed 4 bases at V and 0 bases at J, with 3 bases between. The CDR3 is 12 amino acids. CDR3: CAISGDQETQYF. The CDR3 DNA sequence: TGTGCCATCAGTGGAGACCAAGAGACCCAGTACTTC.

The gene calls are TRBV10-3 and TRBJ2-1; possible D gene TRBD1, 5 bases. This CDR3 region has 14 residues. The V and J ends lost 4 bases and 5 bases respectively, with 12 bases between them. The V gene's germline CDR1 is ENHRY and CDR2 SYGVKD. The CDR3 here is CAISGSSGNNEQFF. The CDR3 region has the DNA TGTGCCATCAGTGGATCGTCAGGGAACAATGAGCAGTTCTTC.

The chain joins TRBV29-1 to TRBJ2-7; TRBD1 matches at 10 bases. The CDR3 sequence is 12 residues long. V gave up 8 bases and J gave up 6 bases; unmatched junction bases: 7. Per germline, CDR1 SQVTM and CDR2 ANQGSEA. CDR3 nucleotide sequence: TGCAGCTTTACCGGGACAGGGGTCGAGCAGTACTTC. Amino acid sequence: CSFTGTGVEQYF.

This chain connects TRBV30 to TRBJ2-1; 9 bases align to TRBD2. The J segment lost 10 bases and the V segment lost 4 bases, leaving 14 bases of the junction unmatched. The V gene's germline CDR1 is GTSNPN and CDR2 SVGIG (reference sequence). The CDR3 consists of 15 residues. The CDR3 region has the DNA TGTGCCTGGACTTTTGTTGGCGGGGGGGCCGAGGAGCAGTTCTTC. The encoded protein is CAWTFVGGGAEEQFF.

J is TRBJ1-2 and V is TRBV13; D uncertain. The CDR3 runs 13 residues. The V gene's germline CDR1 is PRHDT and CDR2 FYEKMQ (reference sequence). The V end lost 5 bases, the J end lost 8 bases, and 15 bases lay between the germline ends. The CDR3: CASSVDSTGGYTF. CDR3 sequence (DNA): TGTGCCAGCAGCGTCGACTCCACCGGGGGCTACACCTTC.